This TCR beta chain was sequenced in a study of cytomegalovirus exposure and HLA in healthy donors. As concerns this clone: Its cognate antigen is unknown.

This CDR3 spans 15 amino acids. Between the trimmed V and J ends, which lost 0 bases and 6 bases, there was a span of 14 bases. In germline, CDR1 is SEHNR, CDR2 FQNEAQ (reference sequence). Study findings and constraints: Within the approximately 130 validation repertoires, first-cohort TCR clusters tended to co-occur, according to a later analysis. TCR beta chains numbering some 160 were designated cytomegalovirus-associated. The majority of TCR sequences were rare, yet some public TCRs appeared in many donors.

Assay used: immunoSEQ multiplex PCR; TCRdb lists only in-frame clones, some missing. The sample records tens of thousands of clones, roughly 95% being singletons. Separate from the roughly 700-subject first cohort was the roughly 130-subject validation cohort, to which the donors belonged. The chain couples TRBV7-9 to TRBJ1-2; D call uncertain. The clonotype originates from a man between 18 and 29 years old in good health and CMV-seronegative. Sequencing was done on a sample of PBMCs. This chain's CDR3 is CASSLASSVRDGYTF. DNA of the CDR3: TGTGCCAGCAGCTTAGCCTCGTCGGTACGGGATGGCTACACCTTC.